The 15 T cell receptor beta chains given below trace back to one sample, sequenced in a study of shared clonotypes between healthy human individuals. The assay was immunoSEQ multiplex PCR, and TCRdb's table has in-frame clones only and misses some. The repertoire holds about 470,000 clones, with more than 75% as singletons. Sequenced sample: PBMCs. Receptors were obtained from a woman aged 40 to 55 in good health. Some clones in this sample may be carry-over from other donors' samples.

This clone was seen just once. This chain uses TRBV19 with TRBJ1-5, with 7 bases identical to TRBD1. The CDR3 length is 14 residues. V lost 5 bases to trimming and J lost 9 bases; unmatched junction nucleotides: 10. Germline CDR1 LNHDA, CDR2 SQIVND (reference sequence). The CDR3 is CASSGRQGNRPQHF. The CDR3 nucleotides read TGTGCCAGTAGTGGGCGACAGGGTAATAGGCCCCAGCATTTT.

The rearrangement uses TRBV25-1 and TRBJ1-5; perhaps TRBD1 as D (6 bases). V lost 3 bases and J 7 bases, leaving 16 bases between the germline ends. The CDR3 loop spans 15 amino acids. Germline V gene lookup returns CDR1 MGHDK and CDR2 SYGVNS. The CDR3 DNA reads TGTGCCAGCAGTGAGCAAGGGGGTCATACACAGCCCCAGCATTTT. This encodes CASSEQGGHTQPQHF.

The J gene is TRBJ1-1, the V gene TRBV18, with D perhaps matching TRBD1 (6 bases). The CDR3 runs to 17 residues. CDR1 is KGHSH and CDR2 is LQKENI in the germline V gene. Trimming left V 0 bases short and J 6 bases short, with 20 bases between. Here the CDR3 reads CASSPPGVQGGIPEAFF. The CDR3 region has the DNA TGTGCCAGCTCACCACCGGGGGTACAGGGTGGGATCCCTGAAGCTTTCTTT.

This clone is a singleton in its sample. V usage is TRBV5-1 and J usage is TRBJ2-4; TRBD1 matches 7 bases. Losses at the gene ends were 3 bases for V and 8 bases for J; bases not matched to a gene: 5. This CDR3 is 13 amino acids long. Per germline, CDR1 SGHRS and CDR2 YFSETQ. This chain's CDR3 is CASSSTGRDIQYF. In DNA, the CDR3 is TGCGCCAGCAGCTCGACAGGGAGAGACATTCAGTACTTC.

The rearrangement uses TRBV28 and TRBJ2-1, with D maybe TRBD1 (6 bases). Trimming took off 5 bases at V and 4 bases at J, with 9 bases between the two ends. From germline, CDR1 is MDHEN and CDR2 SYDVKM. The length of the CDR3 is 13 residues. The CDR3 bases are TGTGCCAGCAGTATGGGACATTACAATGAGCAGTTCTTC. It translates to CASSMGHYNEQFF.

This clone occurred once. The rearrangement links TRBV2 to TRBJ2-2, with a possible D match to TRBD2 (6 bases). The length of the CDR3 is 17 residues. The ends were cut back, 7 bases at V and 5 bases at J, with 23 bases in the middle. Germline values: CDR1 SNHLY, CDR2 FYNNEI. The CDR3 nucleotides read TGTGCCAGCACCCCTCGTTTGCGGGGAAAGTCAACCGGGGAGCTGTTTTTT. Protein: CASTPRLRGKSTGELFF.

DNA for the CDR3: TGTGCCAGCAGTATGGGCGGCCTTCAAGAGACCCAGTACTTC. This translates into CASSMGGLQETQYF. The gene calls are TRBV11-3 and TRBJ2-5; D unclear. Trimming stripped 6 bases from V and 2 bases from J, with 13 bases between. This CDR3 has 14 residues. The germline V gene encodes CDR1 SGHNT and CDR2 YENEEA.

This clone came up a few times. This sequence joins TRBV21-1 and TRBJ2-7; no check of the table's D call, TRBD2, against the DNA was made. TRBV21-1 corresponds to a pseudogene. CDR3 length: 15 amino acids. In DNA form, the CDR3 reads TGTGCCAGCAGCAAGGCGAAGCGGGGTCCCTACGAGCAGTACTTC. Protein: CASSKAKRGPYEQYF.

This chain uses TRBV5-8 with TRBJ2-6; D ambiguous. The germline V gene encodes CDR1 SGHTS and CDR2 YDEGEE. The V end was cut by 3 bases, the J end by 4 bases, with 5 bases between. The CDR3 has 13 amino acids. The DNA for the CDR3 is TGTGCCAGCAGCTCCGGGGGGGCCAACGTCCTGACTTTC. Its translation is CASSSGGANVLTF.

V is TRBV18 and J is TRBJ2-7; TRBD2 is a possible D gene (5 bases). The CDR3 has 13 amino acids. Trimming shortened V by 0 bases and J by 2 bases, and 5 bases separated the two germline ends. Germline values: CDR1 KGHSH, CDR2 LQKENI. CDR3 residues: CASSPPSAYEQYF. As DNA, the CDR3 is TGTGCCAGCTCACCACCTAGCGCCTACGAGCAGTACTTC.

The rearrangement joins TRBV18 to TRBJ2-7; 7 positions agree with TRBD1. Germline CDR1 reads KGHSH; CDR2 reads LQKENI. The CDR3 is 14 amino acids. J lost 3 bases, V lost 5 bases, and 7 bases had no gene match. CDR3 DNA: TGTGCCAGCTCATCTGGACAGGTCGGCTACGAGCAGTACTTC. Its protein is CASSSGQVGYEQYF.

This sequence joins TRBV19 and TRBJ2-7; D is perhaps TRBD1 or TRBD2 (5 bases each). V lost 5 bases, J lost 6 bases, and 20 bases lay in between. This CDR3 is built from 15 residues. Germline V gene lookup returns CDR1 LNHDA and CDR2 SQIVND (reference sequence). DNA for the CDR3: TGTGCCAGTAGTCGCAGGGACCAGTCGTTGAGCGAGCAGTACTTC. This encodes CASSRRDQSLSEQYF.

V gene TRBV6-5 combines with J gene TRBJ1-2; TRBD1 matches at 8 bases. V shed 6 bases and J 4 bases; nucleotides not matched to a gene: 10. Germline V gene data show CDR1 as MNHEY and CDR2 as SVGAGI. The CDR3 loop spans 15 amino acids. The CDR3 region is CASRPTGDRAYGYTF. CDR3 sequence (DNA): TGTGCCAGCAGACCGACAGGGGACAGAGCCTATGGCTACACCTTC.

The CDR3 bases are TGTGCCAGCAGCTTACTAGCGGGAGGGTCTGAGCAGTTCTTC. Its translation: CASSLLAGGSEQFF. The V call is TRBV11-2, the J call TRBJ2-1; TRBD2 agrees at 12 bases. After removal of 2 bases from V and 9 bases from J, the junction contained 2 bases not matched to a gene. CDR1 is SGHAT, CDR2 FQNNGV, per germline. The CDR3 sequence is 14 residues long.

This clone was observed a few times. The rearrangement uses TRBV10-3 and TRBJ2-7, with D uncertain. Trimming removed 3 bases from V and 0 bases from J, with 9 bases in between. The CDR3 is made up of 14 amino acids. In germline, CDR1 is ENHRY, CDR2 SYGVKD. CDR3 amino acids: CAISDGSSSYEQYF. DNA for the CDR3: TGTGCCATCAGTGATGGGTCGAGCTCCTACGAGCAGTACTTC.